This passage covers 25 T cell receptor beta chains from one sample sequenced in a study of control samples from healthy donors and cancer patients. Profiled with immunoSEQ multiplex PCR; TCRdb holds only in-frame clones, not every one. The table records 90,000 to 100,000 clones, about 85% of them present only once. The sample comprised blood. All receptors derive from a woman between 65 and 79 years old in good health.

The chain links TRBV6-1 to TRBJ1-3; D not resolved. From germline, CDR1 is MNHNS and CDR2 SASEGT. V lost 6 bases to trimming and J lost 2 bases, with 8 bases between them. This CDR3 region has 13 residues. The CDR3 coding sequence is TGTGCCAGCAGGGCTTTCGCTGGAAACACCATATATTTT. Its translation is CASRAFAGNTIYF.

The genes are TRBV30 and TRBJ2-7; TRBD1 might be the D (7 bases). The ends were cut back, 4 bases at V and 4 bases at J, with 14 bases in the middle. The V gene's germline CDR1 is GTSNPN and CDR2 SVGIG (reference sequence). The CDR3 has 13 amino acids. The CDR3 loop reads CAWTRQGGYEQYF. CDR3 nucleotides: TGTGCCTGGACTCGGCAGGGGGGATACGAGCAGTACTTC. Complete variable domain (other parts from reference TRBV30 and TRBJ2-7): SQTIHQWPATLVQPVGSPLSLECTVEGTSNPNLYWYRQAAGRGLQLLFYSVGIGQISSEVPQNLSASRPQDRQFILSSKKLLLSDSGFYLCAWTRQGGYEQYFGPGTRLTVT.

V gene TRBV5-4 combines with J gene TRBJ1-3; D unclear. The CDR3 length is 13 residues. Germline assignment: CDR1 SGHNT and CDR2 YYREEE (reference sequence). The V end was cut by 0 bases, the J end by 2 bases, with 3 bases between. The CDR3 bases are TGTGCCAGCAGCTTGGCCCCTGGAAACACCATATATTTT. It codes for CASSLAPGNTIYF.

This chain uses TRBV5-4 with TRBJ1-2; D is unresolved. Germline V CDR1 and CDR2: SGHNT, YYREEE (reference sequence). This CDR3 is 13 amino acids long. Trimming took 0 bases from V and 8 from J, leaving 11 bases between them. This CDR3 is CASSLDELGGYTF. CDR3 nucleotide sequence: TGTGCCAGCAGCTTGGACGAGTTGGGGGGCTACACCTTC.

The chain has TRBV5-1 and TRBJ1-2, with 7 bases fitting TRBD1. This CDR3 has 14 residues. V dropped 4 bases and J dropped 3; count of bases not matched to a gene: 6. Per the germline V gene, CDR1 is SGHRS and CDR2 is YFSETQ. The DNA for the CDR3 is TGCGCCAGCAGCCCTGAGGGGGCTGACTATGGCTACACCTTC. Its protein is CASSPEGADYGYTF. Looking up the rest from reference TRBV5-1 and TRBJ1-2 gives the full variable domain: KAGVTQTPRYLIKTRGQQVTLSCSPISGHRSVSWYQQTPGQGLQFLFEYFSETQRNKGNFPGRFSGRQFSNSRSEMNVSTLELGDSALYLCASSPEGADYGYTFGSGTRLTVV.

The chain employs TRBV5-4 and TRBJ1-3; D is unresolved. Trimming took off 0 bases at V and 4 bases at J, with 8 bases between the two ends. CDR1 is SGHNT and CDR2 is YYREEE in the germline V gene (reference sequence). CDR3 length equals 14 residues. The CDR3 nucleotides read TGTGCCAGCAGCTTGGACCAGAGAGGAAACACCATATATTTT. It encodes CASSLDQRGNTIYF.

The chain recombines TRBV11-2 with TRBJ1-4, with no clear D. The CDR3 contains 14 residues. Per the germline V gene, CDR1 is SGHAT and CDR2 is FQNNGV. V lost 1 base, J lost 8 bases, and 11 bases lay in between. CDR3 nucleotide sequence: TGTGCCAGCAGCTTAGTGGGTCTGGGAGAAAAACTGTTTTTT. Residues: CASSLVGLGEKLFF. The full variable domain, in which reference TRBV11-2 and TRBJ1-4 provide the parts outside the CDR3, is EAGVAQSPRYKIIEKRQSVAFWCNPISGHATLYWYQQILGQGPKLLIQFQNNGVVDDSQLPKDRFSAERLKGVDSTLKIQPAKLEDSAVYLCASSLVGLGEKLFFGSGTQLSVL.

The chain carries TRBV7-2 and TRBJ2-3, with D possibly being TRBD1 (6 bases). Germline V gene data show CDR1 as SGHTA and CDR2 as FQGNSA. The CDR3 extends over 13 amino acids. Deletions cut 5 bases from V and 5 bases from J, with 11 bases between. The CDR3 coding sequence is TGTGCCAGCAGCCAACAGGGTAAAGATACGCAGTATTTT. This sequence encodes CASSQQGKDTQYF.

The gene calls are TRBV27 and TRBJ1-2, with unresolved D. The germline gives CDR1 MNHEY, CDR2 SMNVEV (reference sequence). V was shortened by 2 bases and J by 2 bases, with 6 bases between the two germline ends. This CDR3 contains 13 residues. The CDR3, as DNA: TGTGCCAGCAGTTTAGATCAGAACTATGGCTACACCTTC. Protein sequence: CASSLDQNYGYTF.

The chain recombines TRBV2 with TRBJ1-1; D call uncertain. This CDR3 spans 13 amino acids. The V gene's germline CDR1 is SNHLY and CDR2 FYNNEI. Between the trimmed V and J ends, which lost 0 bases and 6 bases, there was a span of 8 bases. The CDR3 protein is CASSEARQAEAFF. DNA for the CDR3: TGTGCCAGCAGTGAAGCGCGGCAGGCTGAAGCTTTCTTT. The full variable domain, with the rest looked up from reference TRBV2 and TRBJ1-1, is EPEVTQTPSHQVTQMGQEVILRCVPISNHLYFYWYRQILGQKVEFLVSFYNNEISEKSEIFDDQFSVERPDGSNFTLKIRSTKLEDSAMYFCASSEARQAEAFFGQGTRLTVV.

The chain is built from TRBV6-5 and TRBJ1-1, with D perhaps matching TRBD1 (6 bases). Germline V gives CDR1 MNHEY, CDR2 SVGAGI. Trimming took off 8 bases at V and 6 bases at J, with 16 bases between the two ends. This CDR3 spans 13 amino acids. This CDR3 is CASLGGGWSEAFF. CDR3 DNA sequence: TGTGCCAGCTTAGGCGGGGGCTGGTCTGAAGCTTTCTTT.

The gene calls are TRBV7-3 and TRBJ2-6, with D possibly called TRBD1 or TRBD2 (6 bases each). Germline V gene sequence: CDR1 SGHTA, CDR2 FQGTGA. The CDR3 is 17 residues long. V was trimmed by 8 bases and J by 4 bases, leaving 21 bases between them. In nucleotides, the CDR3 is TGTGCCAGCTGGGGGCGGGACTGGGGGTCAGGGGCCAACGTCCTGACTTTC. Translated: CASWGRDWGSGANVLTF.

The chain has TRBV29-1 and TRBJ1-1, with D hard to call. Deletions cut 1 base from V and 1 base from J, with 13 bases between. The germline gives CDR1 SQVTM, CDR2 ANQGSEA. The CDR3 is made up of 15 amino acids. Written as DNA, the CDR3 is TGCAGCGTTGAAGGAGTAGGAGGCCCGAACACTGAAGCTTTCTTT. Its protein is CSVEGVGGPNTEAFF.

The V gene is TRBV25-1, the J gene TRBJ1-4; D unresolved. The V end lost 2 bases, the J end lost 8 bases, and 12 bases lay between the germline ends. The germline gives CDR1 MGHDK, CDR2 SYGVNS. There are 14 residues in the CDR3. The CDR3 loop reads CASSERTLGEKLFF. CDR3 in DNA: TGTGCCAGCAGTGAAAGGACGCTTGGGGAAAAACTGTTTTTT.

The rearrangement links TRBV9 to TRBJ2-3, with D possibly called TRBD1 or TRBD2 (5 bases each). V gave up 2 bases and J gave up 0 bases, with 10 bases separating them. Looked up from germline, CDR1 is SGDLS and CDR2 is YYNGEE. The CDR3 is made up of 15 amino acids. The CDR3 DNA reads TGTGCCAGCAGCGTTGGGGGAGCTAGCACAGATACGCAGTATTTT. It encodes CASSVGGASTDTQYF.

The rearrangement links TRBV4-3 to TRBJ1-4; 10 bases match TRBD1. There are 15 residues in the CDR3. CDR1 and CDR2 from the germline V gene are LGHNA and YSLEER. The V segment lost 3 bases and the J segment 8 bases; nucleotides outside the gene matches: 6. CDR3 in amino acids: CASSHGGQGSEKLFF. DNA of the CDR3: TGCGCCAGCAGCCACGGGGGACAGGGGAGCGAAAAACTGTTTTTT.

As DNA, the CDR3 is TGTGCCAGCAGCCAAGGACAGGGGGCAGGAGGCTACACCTTC. Its protein product is CASSQGQGAGGYTF. This sequence joins TRBV3-1 (or the pseudogene TRBV3-2) and TRBJ1-2, with TRBD1 matching 10 bases. Losses at the gene ends were 1 base for V and 8 bases for J; bases not matched to a gene: 4. The germline CDR1 and CDR2 sequences are LGHDT and YNNKEL (reference sequence). This CDR3 has 14 residues.

The chain is built from TRBV13 and TRBJ2-3; 7 bases line up with TRBD2. The germline gives CDR1 PRHDT, CDR2 FYEKMQ (reference sequence). The J segment lost 3 bases and the V segment lost 2 bases, leaving 11 bases of the junction unmatched. The CDR3 extends over 17 amino acids. The CDR3 DNA reads TGTGCCAGCAGCTTATTAGACCCGCGGGGGAGGACAGATACGCAGTATTTT. Amino acids: CASSLLDPRGRTDTQYF.

This clone was picked up a small number of times. The chain couples TRBV19 to TRBJ1-1; TRBD1 matches at 8 bases. In germline, CDR1 is LNHDA, CDR2 SQIVND (reference sequence). V shed 5 bases and J 5 bases; nucleotides not matched to a gene: 10. The CDR3 runs 15 residues. CDR3 coding DNA: TGTGCCAGTAGTCTAGTGAGGACAGGGAAGACTGAAGCTTTCTTT. It is translated as CASSLVRTGKTEAFF.

This clone appeared once. The chain couples TRBV28 to TRBJ1-6; D is possibly TRBD1 (6 bases). V lost 2 bases and J lost 9, with 14 bases in between. Germline CDR1 and CDR2: MDHEN and SYDVKM. The CDR3 spans 15 residues. Here the CDR3 DNA reads TGTGCCAGCAGTTTACCGACAGGTGAAAGTTCACCCCTCCACTTT. Residues: CASSLPTGESSPLHF.

The chain couples TRBV6-5 to TRBJ2-7; D gene ambiguous. V was clipped by 7 bases and J by 0 bases, with 13 bases between them. This CDR3 contains 14 residues. Germline V gives CDR1 MNHEY, CDR2 SVGAGI. The DNA for the CDR3 is TGTGCCAGCAACGACCGGGCGAGCTCCTACGAGCAGTACTTC. Translating gives CASNDRASSYEQYF.

This chain uses TRBV12-3 or TRBV12-4 with TRBJ2-5; D uncertain. Deletions cut 4 bases from V and 7 bases from J, with 10 bases between. The CDR3 consists of 12 residues. The CDR3 DNA reads TGTGCCAGCAGTTATGGGAAAGTGACCCAGTACTTC. This encodes CASSYGKVTQYF.

The genes are TRBV27 and TRBJ2-3, with D maybe TRBD1 (5 bases). CDR1 and CDR2 from the germline V gene are MNHEY and SMNVEV (reference sequence). The CDR3 extends over 15 amino acids. V gave up 6 bases and J gave up 1 base, with 14 bases separating them. CDR3 residues: CASSPQALGTDTQYF. The CDR3 nucleotides are TGTGCCAGCAGCCCACAGGCCTTGGGCACAGATACGCAGTATTTT.

The V call is TRBV6-5, the J call TRBJ2-3; D gene uncertain. From germline, CDR1 is MNHEY and CDR2 SVGAGI. The CDR3 runs 13 residues. As DNA, the CDR3 is TGTGCTGCCATGACAACATTCACAGATACGCAGTATTTT. Protein product: CAAMTTFTDTQYF.

This sequence joins TRBV7-2 and TRBJ1-1; a weak D match, TRBD1 (5 bases). V was shortened by 5 bases and J by 6 bases, with 13 bases between the two germline ends. Germline assignment: CDR1 SGHTA and CDR2 FQGNSA. The CDR3 spans 13 residues. The CDR3 loop is CASSTSRDPEAFF. The CDR3 DNA reads TGTGCCAGCAGCACCTCCAGGGACCCTGAAGCTTTCTTT.